Below are 5 T cell receptor beta chains sequenced from a single sample in a study of cytomegalovirus exposure and HLA in healthy donors. The primer mix had 60 Vbeta and 13 Jbeta primers. Method: immunoSEQ multiplex PCR; TCRdb's copy keeps in-frame clones and lacks some. The sample includes about 190,000 clones, approximately 88% of them seen just once. Source material: PBMCs. These receptors all stem from a woman aged 45-59 years in good health and CMV-seropositive.

This clone has a single count. The chain combines TRBV19 with TRBJ1-6; D perhaps matches TRBD1 (6 bases). The CDR3 loop spans 13 amino acids. Trimming removed 7 bases from V and 7 bases from J, with 11 bases in between. Germline V gene sequence: CDR1 LNHDA, CDR2 SQIVND (reference sequence). DNA for the CDR3: TGTGCCAGTAACAACGGACAGAATTCACCCCTCCACTTT. It translates to CASNNGQNSPLHF.

This chain links TRBV28 with TRBJ2-2; D unresolved. V was cut by 3 bases and J by 1 base, with 6 bases left in between. The germline V gene encodes CDR1 MDHEN and CDR2 SYDVKM. The CDR3 covers 14 residues. The CDR3 here is CASSFGLNTGELFF. The CDR3 DNA reads as TGTGCCAGCAGTTTCGGTCTGAACACCGGGGAGCTGTTTTTT.

The J gene is TRBJ2-5, the V gene TRBV7-2; 14 bases fit TRBD2. Trimming removed 1 base from V and 4 bases from J; junction bases left unmatched: 2. The germline V gene has CDR1 SGHTA and CDR2 FQGNSA. The CDR3 consists of 16 residues. The CDR3 reads CASSLGLAGGSETQYF. In DNA, the CDR3 is TGTGCCAGCAGCTTAGGACTAGCGGGGGGGTCAGAGACCCAGTACTTC. The whole variable domain, remainder taken from reference TRBV7-2 and TRBJ2-5, is GAGVSQSPSNKVTEKGKDVELRCDPISGHTALYWYRQSLGQGLEFLIYFQGNSAPDKSGLPSDRFSAERTGGSVSTLTIQRTQQEDSAVYLCASSLGLAGGSETQYFGPGTRLLVL.

The V and J genes are TRBV5-4 and TRBJ2-3; 8 bases agree with TRBD2. From germline, CDR1 is SGHNT and CDR2 YYREEE (reference sequence). Losses at the gene ends were 0 bases for V and 1 base for J; bases not matched to a gene: 1. This CDR3 has 15 amino acids. CDR3 region: CASSLGSGGTDTQYF. The CDR3 DNA reads as TGTGCCAGCAGCTTGGGTAGCGGGGGCACAGATACGCAGTATTTT.

The chain joins TRBV4-3 to TRBJ2-7; D gene uncertain. The CDR3 runs 13 residues. CDR1 is LGHNA, CDR2 YSLEER, per germline. The germline V and J ends were trimmed by 0 bases and 4 bases, with 7 bases remaining between them. CDR3 in amino acids: CASSQDGLYEQYF. CDR3 DNA sequence: TGCGCCAGCAGCCAAGATGGGCTGTACGAGCAGTACTTC.